This T cell receptor beta chain is drawn from a study of CD8+CD57+ T cells in acquired aplastic anemia. Deletions cut 0 bases from V and 7 bases from J, with 10 bases between. Per the germline V gene, CDR1 is LNHNV and CDR2 is YYDKDF (reference sequence). The CDR3 spans 14 residues. All sequencing subjects had displayed CD8+CD57+ cell expansion on flow cytometry. Blood came from patients not yet given any therapy. It was genomic DNA that served as the template for profiling TCR beta VDJ and CDR3. Using its own MiXCR run on the reads, TCRdb lists one record per CDR3 protein. The sample includes more than 95,000 distinct CDR3 sequences, about 40% of them seen just once.

Specimen: sorted CD4+, CD8+, or CD8+CD57+ T cells (not recorded which) from PBMCs. The chain couples TRBV15 to TRBJ1-5, with D uncertain. The source of this sequence is a human donor with aplastic anemia. CDR3 residues: CATSRETSIQPQHF. The CDR3 DNA reads TGTGCCACCAGCAGAGAGACCAGCATCCAGCCCCAGCATTTT.